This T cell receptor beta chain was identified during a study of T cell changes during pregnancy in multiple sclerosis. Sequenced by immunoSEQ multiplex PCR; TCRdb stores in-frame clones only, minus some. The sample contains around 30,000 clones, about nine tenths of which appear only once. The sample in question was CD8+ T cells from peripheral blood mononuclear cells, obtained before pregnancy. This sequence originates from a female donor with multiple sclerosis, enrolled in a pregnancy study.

The CDR3 bases are TGTGCCAGCAGTTTAGATCTCCAGGGAGGCACCGGGGAGCTGTTTTTT. Its translation: CASSLDLQGGTGELFF. The rearrangement uses TRBV27 and TRBJ2-2; D possibly corresponds to TRBD2 (6 bases). The V and J ends lost 2 bases and 4 bases respectively, with 14 bases between them. The CDR3 runs 16 residues. Germline-derived CDR1 and CDR2 are MNHEY and SMNVEV (reference sequence).